This T cell receptor (beta chain) was recovered during a study of blood T cell repertoires in COVID-19. Sequencing used immunoSEQ multiplex PCR; TCRdb keeps in-frame clones, though not all of them. The repertoire holds 45,000 to 65,000 clones, around nine tenths seen once, with roughly 3.6% in the top ten. Sequenced sample: peripheral blood. The source is a man aged 50 or older with acute or convalescent COVID-19.

The CDR3, as DNA: TGTGCCAGCAGGATAGCAGCGAACACCGGGGAGCTGTTTTTT. Amino acid sequence: CASRIAANTGELFF. The V gene is TRBV7-9, the J gene TRBJ2-2; D ambiguous. The ends were cut back, 6 bases at V and 0 bases at J, with 8 bases in the middle. This CDR3 is 14 amino acids long. Germline V lookup: CDR1 SEHNR, CDR2 FQNEAQ (reference sequence).